This TCR beta chain originates from a study of identical twins. TCRdb re-derived calls from the 5' RACE reads in MiXCR, one entry per CDR3 protein. The data show around 160,000 distinct CDR3 sequences, with under 4.5% seen just once and about 7.8% held by the top ten. This clonotype was counted ten times or more. All donors were healthy Caucasians. The receptor was isolated from a man aged 18 to 30 in good health. Sequenced sample: memory T cells sorted from blood.

CDR3 amino acids: CSVQSLGTGAQETQYF. CDR3 nucleotide sequence: TGCAGCGTACAAAGTCTAGGGACAGGGGCGCAAGAGACCCAGTACTTC. The rearrangement joins TRBV29-1 to TRBJ2-5; 10 positions agree with TRBD1. This CDR3 is built from 16 residues. With 6 bases clipped from V and 2 bases from J, the junction kept 12 bases outside the gene matches. CDR1 SQVTM and CDR2 ANQGSEA come from the germline V gene.